These T cell receptor beta chains were read from a single sample in a study of blood T cell repertoires in COVID-19. Profiled with immunoSEQ multiplex PCR; TCRdb holds only in-frame clones, not every one. The table records some 300,000 clones, roughly 91% of them present only once. The sample taken for sequencing was PBMCs or T cells enriched from blood (not recorded which). The source is a woman aged 55 to 70 in a cohort exposed to, infected with or recovered from COVID-19 (not recorded which). Both conserved end residues are part of each CDR3. A D gene is named only where the DNA matches it firmly. A clone size is listed for some rows: how often the clone was seen (once, few, many), or a class if it is expanded.

j_call clone_size d_call v_call cdr3_aa cdr3_nt
TRBJ1-2 - - TRBV19 CASSPAYLGNYGYTF TGTGCCAGTAGTCCCGCGTATCTAGGTAACTATGGCTACACCTTC
TRBJ2-1 - - TRBV5-4 CASSWGGTESGSGQFF TGTGCCAGCAGCTGGGGTGGGACAGAAAGCGGGTCTGGGCAGTTCTTC
TRBJ2-7 - - TRBV10-1 CASSPTGEGSEQYF TGCGCCAGCAGTCCGACAGGGGAGGGGTCCGAGCAGTACTTC
TRBJ2-7 - TRBD1 TRBV6-5 CASSYRSGGNEQYF TGTGCCAGCAGTTACCGCTCAGGGGGCAACGAGCAGTACTTC
TRBJ2-1 - TRBD2 TRBV11-2 CASSLVMSGSLEQFF TGTGCCAGCAGCTTAGTGATGAGCGGGAGCTTAGAGCAGTTCTTC
TRBJ2-7 - - TRBV27 CASMGWRRGEQYF TGTGCCAGCATGGGATGGCGGCGGGGCGAGCAGTACTTC
TRBJ1-5 - - TRBV12-3/TRBV12-4 CASTSDRSQPQHF TGTGCCAGCACTTCCGACAGGAGTCAGCCCCAGCATTTT
TRBJ2-3 - - TRBV19 CASSWAPAGTQYF TGTGCCAGTAGTTGGGCCCCTGCCGGTACGCAGTATTTT
TRBJ2-7 - - TRBV4-1 CASSPTANYEQYF TGCGCCAGCAGTCCGACAGCTAACTACGAGCAGTACTTC
TRBJ2-7 once TRBD1 TRBV4-3 CASSPRQGAYEQYF TGCGCCAGCAGCCCCCGACAGGGGGCCTACGAGCAGTACTTC
TRBJ1-4 - - TRBV5-1 CASSLGQSYEKLFF TGCGCCAGCAGCTTAGGACAGTCCTATGAAAAACTGTTTTTT
TRBJ2-1 - TRBD2 TRBV10-1 CASSMTSGRHNEQFF TGCGCCAGCAGCATGACTAGCGGGAGGCACAATGAGCAGTTCTTC
TRBJ1-2 - TRBD1 TRBV14 CASSHPWDRNSNYGYTF TGTGCCAGCAGCCACCCCTGGGACAGGAACTCTAACTATGGCTACACCTTC
TRBJ2-1 - - TRBV7-2 CASSSPGNEQFF TGTGCCAGCAGCTCCCCGGGCAATGAGCAGTTCTTC
TRBJ2-7 - - TRBV12-3/TRBV12-4 CASSFDGNYEQYF TGTGCCAGCAGTTTCGACGGGAACTACGAGCAGTACTTC
TRBJ2-5 once - TRBV5-4 CASSPPYGAQETQYF TGTGCCAGCAGCCCCCCGTATGGGGCCCAAGAGACCCAGTACTTC
TRBJ2-7 - TRBD2 TRBV18 CASSPGTSGSEQYF TGTGCCAGCTCACCGGGAACTAGCGGGAGCGAGCAGTACTTC
TRBJ2-2 - TRBD2 TRBV4-3 CASSQSSGVNTGELFF TGCGCCAGCAGCCAGAGCAGCGGGGTGAACACCGGGGAGCTGTTTTTT
TRBJ1-4 - - TRBV9 CASSVQQGTNEKLFF TGTGCCAGCAGCGTACAACAGGGAACTAATGAAAAACTGTTTTTT
TRBJ2-7 once TRBD1 TRBV6-5 CASSIDRGLSYEQYF TGTGCCAGCAGCATTGACAGGGGGCTTTCCTACGAGCAGTACTTC
TRBJ1-2 - - TRBV30 CAWSEGFLDTNYGYTF TGTGCCTGGAGTGAAGGATTTCTGGACACCAACTATGGCTACACCTTC
TRBJ2-7 - TRBD2 TRBV28 CASSFTLGGGTYEQYF TGTGCCAGCAGTTTCACCCTGGGGGGGGGAACCTACGAGCAGTACTTC
TRBJ2-7 - TRBD2 TRBV28 CASSGTSGRKNYEQYF TGTGCCAGCAGTGGGACTAGCGGGAGAAAAAACTACGAGCAGTACTTC
TRBJ2-7 - TRBD1 TRBV28 CASTSVGGTGTVTYEQYF TGTGCCAGCACCTCGGTAGGGGGAACCGGGACAGTGACCTACGAGCAGTACTTC
TRBJ2-1 once TRBD1 TRBV7-3 CASSPRTGPDNEQFF TGTGCCAGCAGCCCCCGGACAGGCCCAGACAATGAGCAGTTCTTC
TRBJ1-5 once TRBD1 TRBV30 CAWRDRGRGNQPQHF TGTGCCTGGAGGGACAGGGGAAGGGGCAATCAGCCCCAGCATTTT
TRBJ2-2 - TRBD2 TRBV2 CASSKSGSGRPHTGELFF TGTGCCAGCAGTAAATCCGGTAGCGGGAGGCCTCACACCGGGGAGCTGTTTTTT
TRBJ2-7 - - TRBV6-5 CASRSAGQEQYF TGTGCCAGCCGGTCGGCAGGGCAGGAGCAGTACTTC
TRBJ2-1 - TRBD1 TRBV16 CASSLGTVNEQFF TGTGCCAGCAGCCTGGGGACAGTCAATGAGCAGTTCTTC
TRBJ2-1 few - TRBV18 CASSPPGLSYNEQFF TGTGCCAGCTCACCACCTGGACTTTCCTACAATGAGCAGTTCTTC
TRBJ2-1 - - TRBV7-2 CASSPGEGYEQFF TGTGCCAGCAGCCCCGGGGAAGGTTATGAGCAGTTCTTC
TRBJ2-5 - - TRBV28 CASSSPSAGQETQYF TGTGCCAGCAGTTCCCCCTCAGCGGGCCAAGAGACCCAGTACTTC
TRBJ2-7 - TRBD2 TRBV11-2 CASSVLAGGFHF TGTGCCAGCAGCGTCCTAGCGGGAGGTTTTCACTTC
TRBJ2-1 few - TRBV5-6 CASSFPGNSYNEQFF TGTGCCAGCAGCTTTCCGGGTAACTCCTACAATGAGCAGTTCTTC
TRBJ2-3 - - TRBV5-1 CASSLDPGGDTQYF TGCGCCAGCAGCTTGGACCCCGGCGGAGATACGCAGTATTTT
TRBJ2-7 once TRBD1 TRBV5-4 CASRPDRDGYEQYF TGTGCCAGCAGGCCCGACAGGGACGGTTACGAGCAGTACTTC
TRBJ2-7 - TRBD1 TRBV15 CATSRDGVFGTGEYF TGTGCCACCAGCAGAGATGGAGTCTTTGGGACAGGGGAGTACTTC
TRBJ1-5 - - TRBV3-1/TRBV3-2 CASSHGGGQPQHF TGTGCCAGCAGCCATGGGGGAGGACAGCCCCAGCATTTT
TRBJ2-7 - TRBD1 TRBV5-1 CASSRGTGEAYEQYF TGCGCCAGCAGTAGGGGGACAGGGGAGGCCTACGAGCAGTACTTC
TRBJ2-7 once TRBD1 TRBV28 CASSLTGGRPEQYF TGTGCCAGCAGCCTTACAGGGGGCCGTCCCGAGCAGTACTTC
TRBJ2-5 - TRBD1 TRBV28 CASRGTAKETQYF TGTGCCAGCCGTGGGACAGCCAAAGAGACCCAGTACTTC
TRBJ1-2 - TRBD1 TRBV6-2/TRBV6-3 CASSYADRGAGGYTF TGTGCCAGCAGTTACGCTGACAGGGGAGCTGGTGGCTACACCTTC
TRBJ1-2 - - TRBV18 CASSPNPGNGYTF TGTGCCAGCTCACCTAATCCGGGGAACGGCTACACCTTC
TRBJ1-5 - - TRBV20-1 CSASDVSPSDQPQHF TGCAGTGCTAGTGACGTCTCTCCCTCTGATCAGCCCCAGCATTTT
TRBJ2-3 - TRBD2 TRBV6-2/TRBV6-3 CASRPSGRYGTDTQYF TGTGCCAGCAGACCTAGCGGGAGATATGGGACAGATACGCAGTATTTT
TRBJ1-4 - - TRBV28 CASSSPGPRREKLFF TGTGCCAGCAGTTCCCCGGGCCCGCGGAGGGAAAAACTGTTTTTT
TRBJ1-2 - - TRBV28 CASSPGGEANYGYTF TGTGCCAGCAGCCCCGGAGGGGAAGCTAACTATGGCTACACCTTC
TRBJ1-2 - TRBD1 TRBV27 CASRQQGGYTF TGTGCCAGCAGGCAACAGGGGGGCTACACCTTC
TRBJ2-3 - TRBD2 TRBV4-1 CASSQASGSTTDTQYF TGCGCCAGCAGCCAGGCTAGCGGCAGCACCACAGATACGCAGTATTTT
TRBJ2-7 - - TRBV27 CASISWAGEQYF TGTGCCAGCATCTCCTGGGCAGGCGAGCAGTACTTC
TRBJ1-2 - - TRBV27 CASSLSFRGAQYGYTF TGTGCCAGCAGTTTATCCTTCCGGGGGGCGCAATATGGCTACACCTTC
TRBJ2-3 - TRBD2 TRBV7-2 CASSLGWASGRKDTQYF TGTGCCAGCAGCTTAGGGTGGGCTAGCGGGAGAAAAGATACGCAGTATTTT
TRBJ1-5 - TRBD1 TRBV3-1/TRBV3-2 CASSQRQGNLGNSNQPQHF TGTGCCAGCAGCCAGAGACAGGGGAACTTGGGAAATAGCAATCAGCCCCAGCATTTT
TRBJ2-1 - - TRBV19 CASSIGRAREQFF TGTGCCAGTAGTATAGGGAGGGCCAGGGAGCAGTTCTTC
TRBJ2-2 - - TRBV2 CASTLQSGNTGELFF TGTGCCAGCACCCTTCAGTCAGGGAACACCGGGGAGCTGTTTTTT
TRBJ2-1 - - TRBV5-4 CASSLGGGLRYNEQFF TGTGCCAGCAGCTTGGGGGGGGGCCTCCGATACAATGAGCAGTTCTTC
TRBJ2-1 - TRBD2 TRBV4-3 CASSQGVGLGDNEQFF TGCGCCAGCAGCCAAGGTGTTGGACTAGGAGACAATGAGCAGTTCTTC
TRBJ1-5 - - TRBV15 CATSSGGEGSLNQPQHF TGTGCCACCAGCAGCGGCGGGGAAGGGAGTTTGAATCAGCCCCAGCATTTT
TRBJ1-1 - - TRBV18 CASSRLGAEAFF TGTGCCAGCTCACGACTTGGTGCTGAAGCTTTCTTT
TRBJ2-7 - TRBD2 TRBV6-2/TRBV6-3 CASSNAYSGRAGDEQYF TGTGCCAGCAGTAACGCCTATAGCGGGAGGGCCGGGGACGAGCAGTACTTC